This T cell receptor (beta chain) appears in the sequencing data of a study of post-analysis software for immune sequencing data. Across the whole study: Relapsing-remitting, secondary progressive and progressive-relapsing multiple sclerosis courses were included.

This CDR3 has 15 amino acids. Germline V CDR1 and CDR2: SGHTS, YDEGEE. Trimming cost V 4 bases and J 0 bases; bases outside gene matches: 6. Broader study findings: By F measure, strong co-clustering occurred among samples prepared in the same batch. A few TRBV segments, TRBV5-6, TRBV5-1 and TRBV20-1 among them, were found more frequent in patients than controls. Normalized Chao1 diversity in multiple sclerosis patients fell significantly below that of controls.

TCR beta cDNA libraries included unique molecular identifiers. The yield from approximately 1 to 10 million T cells was 500,000 or so cDNA molecules in total. TCRdb used MiXCR to reprocess the PCR reads, holding one entry per CDR3 protein. The sample shows 380,000 or so distinct CDR3 sequences, approximately 38% of them seen only once. Only a few counts were recorded for this clonotype. Antigen specificity is unknown. This sequence originates from a girl between 10 and 17 years old with multiple sclerosis. The chain carries TRBV5-8 and TRBJ1-1; 7 bases line up with TRBD1. Material for sequencing was blood. CDR3 in amino acids: CASSHLTGLNTEAFF. The CDR3, as DNA: TGTGCCAGCAGCCACCTGACAGGGCTGAACACTGAAGCTTTCTTT.